The present entry profiles one T cell receptor beta chain with its context. Its antigen is as yet unknown. The entry originates in a study of glioma-infiltrating T cells. Study results and caveats: Non-neoplastic patients had below-expected tissue-blood divergence, while all gliomas exceeded expectation. Tissue and blood shared very few CDR3 sequences.

Using RNA template, CDR3s of TCR alpha and beta were amplified with iRepertoire arm-PCR. For one-step reverse transcription and amplification, roughly 95-450 ng of tissue mRNA or PBMC total RNA was used. TCRdb called the multiplex PCR reads again in MiXCR, with one record for every CDR3 protein. Of about 89,000 distinct CDR3 sequences listed, under 30% are singletons. The sequencing sample was made of glioma tissue, nonneoplastic brain tissue, or PBMCs (not recorded which). The clonotype was recovered from a human donor with low-grade glioma or glioblastoma, undergoing nonglioma brain surgery, or in good health (not recorded which).

CDR3 nucleotides: TGCGCCAGCAGCCAAGTCAGGGAGGGCGCGACTGAAGCTTTCTTT. It translates to CASSQVREGATEAFF. This chain links TRBV5-1 with TRBJ1-1; D perhaps matches TRBD1 (5 bases). The CDR3 has 15 amino acids. V was clipped by 4 bases and J by 5 bases, with 18 bases between them. CDR1 and CDR2 (germline): SGHRS, YFSETQ.